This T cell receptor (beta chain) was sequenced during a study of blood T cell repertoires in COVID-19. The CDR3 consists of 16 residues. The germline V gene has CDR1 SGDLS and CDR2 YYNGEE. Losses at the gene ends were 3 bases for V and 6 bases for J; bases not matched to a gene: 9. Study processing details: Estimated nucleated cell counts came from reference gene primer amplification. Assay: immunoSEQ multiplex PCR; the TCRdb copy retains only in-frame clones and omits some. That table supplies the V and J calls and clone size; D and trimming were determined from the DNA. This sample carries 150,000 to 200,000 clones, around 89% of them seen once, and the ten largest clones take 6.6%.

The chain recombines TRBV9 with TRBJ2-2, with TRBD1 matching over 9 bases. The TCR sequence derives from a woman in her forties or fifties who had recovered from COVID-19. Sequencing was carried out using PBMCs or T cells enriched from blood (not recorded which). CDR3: CASSAQGAGQPGELFF. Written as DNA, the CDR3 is TGTGCCAGCAGCGCACAGGGGGCGGGTCAACCCGGGGAGCTGTTTTTT.